These 14 T cell receptor beta chains came from one sample sequenced in a study of cytomegalovirus exposure and HLA in healthy donors. PCR amplification relied on 60 Vbeta primers (plus 13 Jbeta primers). Using immunoSEQ multiplex PCR, the repertoire was profiled, and TCRdb retains in-frame clones only, with some absent. The table shows under 200,000 clones, with more than 70% occurring only once. Sequencing input: PBMCs. The origin of the receptors is a male donor in good health and CMV-seropositive.

The V call is TRBV27, the J call TRBJ2-1, with 10 bases fitting TRBD2. The CDR3 consists of 16 residues. Per germline, CDR1 MNHEY and CDR2 SMNVEV (reference sequence). Losses at the gene ends were 3 bases for V and 9 bases for J; bases not matched to a gene: 11. CDR3 sequence reads: CASSFPEAGGSIEQFF. In DNA form, the CDR3 reads TGTGCCAGCAGTTTCCCCGAAGCGGGAGGGTCGATTGAGCAGTTCTTC.

This clone was found once. The V gene is TRBV5-8, the J gene TRBJ1-4, with 9 bases aligning to TRBD1. Germline V gene lookup returns CDR1 SGHTS and CDR2 YDEGEE. The CDR3 extends over 14 amino acids. The ends lost 0 bases at V and 13 bases at J; junction bases unmatched: 7. The CDR3 DNA is TGTGCCAGCAGCTTGGAGAGGGGACAGGGCAGACTGTTTTTT. It translates to CASSLERGQGRLFF.

The CDR3 region has the DNA TGTGCCAGTGCCGACAGGGGGCAAGAGACCCAGTACTTC. Amino acid sequence: CASADRGQETQYF. The chain recombines TRBV19 with TRBJ2-5, with 9 bases matching TRBD1. The germline V gene encodes CDR1 LNHDA and CDR2 SQIVND (reference sequence). Trimming cost V 8 bases and J 2 bases; bases outside gene matches: 3. The CDR3 is 13 amino acids.

The chain links TRBV7-9 to TRBJ2-7, with 11 bases matching TRBD1. Looked up from germline, CDR1 is SEHNR and CDR2 is FQNEAQ (reference sequence). The CDR3 is 16 amino acids. After removal of 0 bases from V and 3 bases from J, the junction contained 4 bases not matched to a gene. The CDR3 protein is CASSLAPGQGGYEQYF. The CDR3 bases are TGTGCCAGCAGCTTAGCCCCGGGACAGGGGGGCTACGAGCAGTACTTC.

The chain employs TRBV2 and TRBJ1-5; D might be TRBD1 (5 bases). V dropped 5 bases and J dropped 6 bases, with 17 bases sitting between them. The CDR3 runs 15 residues. The germline CDR1 and CDR2 sequences are SNHLY and FYNNEI. The CDR3 sequence is CASSSPGRVGQPQHF. The CDR3 DNA sequence: TGTGCCAGCAGTTCCCCAGGGAGGGTCGGTCAGCCCCAGCATTTT. Filled out from reference TRBV2 and TRBJ1-5, the complete variable domain reads EPEVTQTPSHQVTQMGQEVILRCVPISNHLYFYWYRQILGQKVEFLVSFYNNEISEKSEIFDDQFSVERPDGSNFTLKIRSTKLEDSAMYFCASSSPGRVGQPQHFGDGTRLSIL.

This chain uses TRBV12-1 with TRBJ1-2; the D call of TRBD1 is as the table states it, not checked on the DNA. TRBV12-1 is described as a pseudogene. The CDR3 has 14 amino acids. This CDR3 reads CASGTGGSIYGYTF. DNA for the CDR3: TGTGCCAGCGGGACAGGGGGCTCCATCTATGGCTACACCTTC.

This chain connects TRBV5-5 to TRBJ2-1; 9 positions agree with TRBD2. Per germline, CDR1 SGHKS and CDR2 YYEKEE (reference sequence). With 3 bases clipped from V and 7 bases from J, the junction kept 11 bases outside the gene matches. The CDR3 spans 16 residues. CDR3 sequence reads: CASSSSGLAPFNEQFF. The CDR3, as DNA: TGTGCCAGCAGCTCATCTGGACTAGCGCCTTTTAATGAGCAGTTCTTC.

A few counts support this clone. This chain links TRBV30 with TRBJ1-5, with D tentatively TRBD1 (5 bases). V was trimmed by 3 bases and J by 6 bases, leaving 9 bases between them. Per germline, CDR1 GTSNPN and CDR2 SVGIG (reference sequence). The CDR3 contains 12 residues. In nucleotides, the CDR3 is TGTGCCTGGAGCCCCGGGGGTCAGCCCCAGCATTTT. As protein: CAWSPGGQPQHF.

This chain links TRBV19 with TRBJ2-2; D possibly corresponds to TRBD2 (6 bases). From germline, CDR1 is LNHDA and CDR2 SQIVND (reference sequence). The CDR3 totals 15 residues. Deletions cut 5 bases from V and 2 bases from J, with 12 bases between. CDR3 bases: TGTGCCAGTAGTTACGGGACTTCTAACACCGGGGAGCTGTTTTTT. As protein: CASSYGTSNTGELFF.

The chain is built from TRBV7-9 and TRBJ1-1; D perhaps matches TRBD1 (5 bases). CDR3 length equals 15 residues. Trimming took 0 bases from V and 3 from J, leaving 11 bases between them. Germline V gene data show CDR1 as SEHNR and CDR2 as FQNEAQ (reference sequence). CDR3: CASSLAQGLDTEAFF. The CDR3 coding sequence is TGTGCCAGCAGCTTAGCGCAGGGATTGGACACTGAAGCTTTCTTT. The entire variable domain, with the rest obtained from reference TRBV7-9 and TRBJ1-1, is as follows: DTGVSQNPRHKITKRGQNVTFRCDPISEHNRLYWYRQTLGQGPEFLTYFQNEAQLEKSRLLSDRFSAERPKGSFSTLEIQRTEQGDSAMYLCASSLAQGLDTEAFFGQGTRLTVV.

V is TRBV7-2 and J is TRBJ2-5, with 8 bases lining up with TRBD2. Looked up from germline, CDR1 is SGHTA and CDR2 is FQGNSA. The CDR3 has 15 amino acids. The junction had 10 bases not matched to a gene; V was cut back by 3 bases and J by 7 bases. DNA for the CDR3: TGTGCCAGCAGCTTCCGGAGCGGGAGTCAGGTGACCCAGTACTTC. It codes for CASSFRSGSQVTQYF.

The V and J genes are TRBV10-3 and TRBJ1-3; D remains ambiguous. The germline V gene encodes CDR1 ENHRY and CDR2 SYGVKD. With 8 bases removed from V and 0 bases from J, the gap between germline ends came to 8 bases. CDR3 length equals 13 residues. CDR3 nucleotide sequence: TGTGCCATCCGGGATTCCTCTGGAAACACCATATATTTT. Protein: CAIRDSSGNTIYF.

V usage is TRBV19 and J usage is TRBJ2-7, with 9 bases identical to TRBD1. The CDR3 consists of 16 residues. Unmatched junction bases numbered 12, after V lost 5 bases and J lost 4 bases. The germline CDR1 and CDR2 sequences are LNHDA and SQIVND (reference sequence). The CDR3 region is CASSSIRDREPYEQYF. The CDR3 bases are TGTGCCAGTAGTTCTATCCGGGACAGGGAGCCGTACGAGCAGTACTTC.

This clone was observed once. The chain has TRBV6-5 and TRBJ1-4, with 8 bases fitting TRBD1. This CDR3 has 14 residues. V shed 5 bases, J shed 5 bases, and the junction held 4 bases outside the gene matches. CDR1 is MNHEY, CDR2 SVGAGI, per germline. In nucleotides, the CDR3 is TGTGCCAGCAGTCACGGACAGGGAAATGAAAAACTGTTTTTT. Residues: CASSHGQGNEKLFF.